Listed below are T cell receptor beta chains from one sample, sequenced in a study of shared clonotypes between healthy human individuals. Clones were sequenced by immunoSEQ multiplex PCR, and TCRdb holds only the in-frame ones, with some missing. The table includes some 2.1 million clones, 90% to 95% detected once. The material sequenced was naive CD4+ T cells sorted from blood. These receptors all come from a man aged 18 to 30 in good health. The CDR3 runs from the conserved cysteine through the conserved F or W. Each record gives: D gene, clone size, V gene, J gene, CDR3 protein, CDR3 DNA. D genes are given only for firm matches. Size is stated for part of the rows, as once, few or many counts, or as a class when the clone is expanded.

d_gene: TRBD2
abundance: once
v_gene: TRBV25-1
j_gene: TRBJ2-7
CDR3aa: CASSEGWEGSSYEQYF
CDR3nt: TGTGCCAGCAGTGAAGGTTGGGAGGGTAGCTCCTACGAGCAGTACTTC

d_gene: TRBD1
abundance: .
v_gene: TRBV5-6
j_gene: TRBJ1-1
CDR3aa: CASSPRTGRGTEAFF
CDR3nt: TGTGCCAGCAGCCCCAGGACAGGGCGGGGCACTGAAGCTTTCTTT

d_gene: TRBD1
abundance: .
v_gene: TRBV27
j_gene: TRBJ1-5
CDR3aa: CASRDIQGDGLYQPQHF
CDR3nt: TGTGCCAGCAGGGATATACAGGGGGATGGCCTCTATCAGCCCCAGCATTTT

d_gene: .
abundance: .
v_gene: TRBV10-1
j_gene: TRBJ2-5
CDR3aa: CASSESGKQETQYF
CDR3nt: TGCGCCAGCAGTGAGTCCGGGAAGCAAGAGACCCAGTACTTC

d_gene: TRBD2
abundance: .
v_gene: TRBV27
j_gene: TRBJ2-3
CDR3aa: CASSLSVLAGYSTDTQYF
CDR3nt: TGTGCCAGCAGTTTATCTGTACTAGCGGGGTATAGCACAGATACGCAGTATTTT

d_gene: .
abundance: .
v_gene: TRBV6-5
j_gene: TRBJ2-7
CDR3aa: CASRQPSTYEQYF
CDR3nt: TGTGCCAGCAGACAACCCAGCACGTACGAGCAGTACTTC

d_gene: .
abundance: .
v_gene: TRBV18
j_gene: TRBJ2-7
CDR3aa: CASSPRGDEQYF
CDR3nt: TGTGCCAGCTCACCACGGGGGGACGAGCAGTACTTC

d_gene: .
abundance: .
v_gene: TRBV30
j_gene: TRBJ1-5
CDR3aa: CAWDSTGQPQHF
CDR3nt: TGTGCCTGGGACAGTACGGGTCAGCCCCAGCATTTT

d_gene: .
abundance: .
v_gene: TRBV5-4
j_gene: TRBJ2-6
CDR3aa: CASSSHSGANVLTF
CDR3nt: TGTGCCAGCAGCTCCCACTCTGGGGCCAACGTCCTGACTTTC

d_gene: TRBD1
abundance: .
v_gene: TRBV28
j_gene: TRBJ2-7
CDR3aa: CASGSGTGIRANYEQYF
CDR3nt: TGTGCCAGCGGATCGGGGACAGGGATACGGGCCAACTACGAGCAGTACTTC

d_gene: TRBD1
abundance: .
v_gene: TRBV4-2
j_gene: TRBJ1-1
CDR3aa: CASSRTGATEAFF
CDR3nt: TGTGCCAGCAGCAGGACAGGGGCCACTGAAGCTTTCTTT

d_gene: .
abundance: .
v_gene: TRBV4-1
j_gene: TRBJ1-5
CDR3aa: CASSQDSLGNQPQHF
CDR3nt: TGCGCCAGCAGCCAAGACAGCCTGGGCAATCAGCCCCAGCATTTT

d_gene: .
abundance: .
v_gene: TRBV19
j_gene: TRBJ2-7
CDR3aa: CASGGGYEQYF
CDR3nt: TGTGCCAGCGGTGGGGGCTACGAGCAGTACTTC

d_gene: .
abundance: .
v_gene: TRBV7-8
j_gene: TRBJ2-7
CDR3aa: CASSSRGFSYEQYF
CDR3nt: TGTGCCAGCAGCTCCAGGGGATTTTCCTACGAGCAGTACTTC

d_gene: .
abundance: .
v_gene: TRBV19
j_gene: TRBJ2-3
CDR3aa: CASSRFPSREADTQYF
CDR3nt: TGTGCCAGTAGTCGATTCCCTTCCAGGGAAGCAGATACGCAGTATTTT

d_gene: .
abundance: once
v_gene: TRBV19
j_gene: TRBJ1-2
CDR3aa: CASSILGSSYTF
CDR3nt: TGTGCCAGTAGTATTCTGGGTTCCAGCTACACCTTC

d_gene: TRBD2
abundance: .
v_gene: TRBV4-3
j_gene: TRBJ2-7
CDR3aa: CASSRLAGNYEQYF
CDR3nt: TGCGCCAGCAGCCGGTTAGCGGGGAACTACGAGCAGTACTTC